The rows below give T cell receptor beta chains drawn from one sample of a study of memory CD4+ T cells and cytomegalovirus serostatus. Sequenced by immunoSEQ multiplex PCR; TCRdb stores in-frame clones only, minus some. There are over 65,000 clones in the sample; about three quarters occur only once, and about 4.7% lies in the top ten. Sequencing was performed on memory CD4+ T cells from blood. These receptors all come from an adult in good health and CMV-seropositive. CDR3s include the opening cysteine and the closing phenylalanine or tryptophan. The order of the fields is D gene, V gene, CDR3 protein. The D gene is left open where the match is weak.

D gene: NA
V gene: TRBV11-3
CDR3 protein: CASSRGPGNTIYF

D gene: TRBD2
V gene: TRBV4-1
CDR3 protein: CASSQIDLGLAGDNEQFF

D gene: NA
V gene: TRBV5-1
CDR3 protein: CASSYNPARTTNYGYTF

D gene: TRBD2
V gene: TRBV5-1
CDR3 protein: CASSLGTSGIYEQFF

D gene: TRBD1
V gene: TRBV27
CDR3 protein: CASRSGQMISYGYTF

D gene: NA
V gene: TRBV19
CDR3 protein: CASSATPGSRGTQYF

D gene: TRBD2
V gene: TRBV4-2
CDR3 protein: CASSQRTSGGAGNEQFF

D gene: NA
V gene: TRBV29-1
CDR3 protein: CSGRLAKNIQYF

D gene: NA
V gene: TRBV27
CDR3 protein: CASSSPGEDTEAFF

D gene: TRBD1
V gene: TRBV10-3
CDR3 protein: CAISQDRDYNEQFF

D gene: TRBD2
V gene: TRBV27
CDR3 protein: CASRLRAGVLYEQYF

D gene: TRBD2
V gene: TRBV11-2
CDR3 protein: CASSTRTRGETQYF

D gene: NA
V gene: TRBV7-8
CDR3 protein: CASSLARQNKETQYF

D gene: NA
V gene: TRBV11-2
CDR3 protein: CASSTNRERSYEQYF

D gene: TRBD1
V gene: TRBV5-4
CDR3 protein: CASSPWGMTGGSYGYTF

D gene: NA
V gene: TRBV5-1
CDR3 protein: CASSRTANTEAFF

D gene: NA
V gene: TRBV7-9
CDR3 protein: CASSRITGSGETQYF

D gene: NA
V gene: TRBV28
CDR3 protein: CASSPTRSSYNEQFF

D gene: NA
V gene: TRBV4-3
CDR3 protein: CASSQASGGEQFF

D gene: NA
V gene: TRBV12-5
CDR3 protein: CASGLGGDGEAFF

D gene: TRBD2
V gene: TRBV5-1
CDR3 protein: CASSRKSSGDQETQYF

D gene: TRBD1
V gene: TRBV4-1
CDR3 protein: CASSPRRGREEKLFF

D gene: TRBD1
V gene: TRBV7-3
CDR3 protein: CASSSTGAHSGNTIYF

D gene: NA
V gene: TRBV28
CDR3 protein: CASEDRRTASTDTQYF

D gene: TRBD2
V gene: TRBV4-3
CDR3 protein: CASSQDESGVAGGNEQYF

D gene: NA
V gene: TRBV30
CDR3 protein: CAWSVGGARETQYF

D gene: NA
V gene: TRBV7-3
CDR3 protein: CASSQGPTDTQYF

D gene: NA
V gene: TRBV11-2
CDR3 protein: CASSPIKYRGDYEQYF

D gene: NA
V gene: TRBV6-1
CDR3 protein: CASIFGQMNTEAFF

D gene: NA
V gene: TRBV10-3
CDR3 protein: CAISERTGDNYEQYF

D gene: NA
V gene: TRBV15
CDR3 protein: CATSRDVSSYEQYF

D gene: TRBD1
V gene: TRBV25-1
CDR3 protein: CASPTGQPETQYF

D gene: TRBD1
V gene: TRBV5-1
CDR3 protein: CASSTGTGGEQFF

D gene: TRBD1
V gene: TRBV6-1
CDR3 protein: CASSEDRGSTGELFF

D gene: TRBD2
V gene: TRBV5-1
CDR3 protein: CASSLGGSSTDTQYF

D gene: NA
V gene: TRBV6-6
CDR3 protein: CASTRTGTPGNTIYF

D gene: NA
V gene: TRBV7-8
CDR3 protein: CASSLFSRAEASNQPQHF

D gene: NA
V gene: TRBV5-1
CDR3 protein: CASSLGGLGPAYEQYF

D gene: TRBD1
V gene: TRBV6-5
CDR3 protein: CASSYEYRGKTQYF

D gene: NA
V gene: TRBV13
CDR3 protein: CASSLGVFNYGYTF